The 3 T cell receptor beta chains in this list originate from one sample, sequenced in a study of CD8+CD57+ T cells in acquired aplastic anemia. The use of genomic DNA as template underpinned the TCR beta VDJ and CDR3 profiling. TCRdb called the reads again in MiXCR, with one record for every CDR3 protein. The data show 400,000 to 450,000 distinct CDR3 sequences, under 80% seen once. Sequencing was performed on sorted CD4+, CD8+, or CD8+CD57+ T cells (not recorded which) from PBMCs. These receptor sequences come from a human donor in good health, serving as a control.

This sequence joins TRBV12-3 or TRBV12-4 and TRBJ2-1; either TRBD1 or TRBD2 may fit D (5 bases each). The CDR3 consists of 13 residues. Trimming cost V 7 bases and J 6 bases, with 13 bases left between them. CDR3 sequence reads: CASIKDGGNEQFF. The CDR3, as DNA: TGTGCCAGCATCAAAGATGGGGGCAATGAGCAGTTCTTC.

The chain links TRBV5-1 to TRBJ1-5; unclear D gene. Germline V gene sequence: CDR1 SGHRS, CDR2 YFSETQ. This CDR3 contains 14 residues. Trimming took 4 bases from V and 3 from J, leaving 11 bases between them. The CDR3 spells CASSLAADNQPQHF. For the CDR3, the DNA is TGCGCCAGCAGCCTCGCGGCAGACAATCAGCCCCAGCATTTT.

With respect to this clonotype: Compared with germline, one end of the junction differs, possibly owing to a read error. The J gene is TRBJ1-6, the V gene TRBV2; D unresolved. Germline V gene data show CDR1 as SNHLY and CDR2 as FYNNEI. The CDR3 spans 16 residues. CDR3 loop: CASTYGLAVSYNDQFF. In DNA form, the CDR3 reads TGTGCCAGCACCTACGGACTAGCGGTCTCCTACAATGACCAGTTCTTT.